This T cell receptor beta chain is drawn from a study of blood T cell repertoires in COVID-19 (dated by TCRdb to about 2020). About the full investigation: Collaborator samples came from the United States, Italy and Spain and covered acute and convalescent phases of COVID-19. The material from the prospective study consisted of cDNA or gDNA derived from T cells, B-cell-depleted T cells, or PBMCs. Subjects who had been exposed to COVID-19, were actively infected with it, or had recovered from it provided the deeply sampled blood TCRbeta repertoires that made up the dataset. The repertoires were released in a freely available public database meant as a resource for research on the immune response to SARS-CoV-2. HLA class I and class II types, where available, came from metadata supplied by the sample provider rather than from assay-based typing. Samples were obtained from the ongoing ImmuneRACE study (first 160 participants) and from some 1,300 subjects provided by 6 global collaborators. Sample metadata almost always included a de-identified subject ID, COVID-19 status, age in years and sex.

What the study reported, not specific to this receptor: The amount of clinical and demographic metadata varied by source and participant and was provided uncurated.

The immunoSEQ Assay, a bias-controlled multiplex PCR, was used to amplify TCRbeta CDR3 regions from genomic DNA. For the original study's pipeline: The number of nucleated cells in each sample was estimated by amplification of reference gene primers within the assay. To quantify the absolute abundance of each unique TCRbeta CDR3 rearrangement, sequence reads were collapsed and filtered. For each sample, productive Simpson clonality was calculated as the square root of Simpson's diversity index over productive rearrangements. Entries here come from immuneACCESS through TCRdb and include only in-frame sequences with V and J called. Some clones fail to appear in such tables; in the studies checked, an unresolved V gene covers under half of the shortfall, and the cause of the remainder is unknown. D and trimming were read from the DNA, whereas the V and J calls and clone size are those reported in that table. The sample table lists about 160,000 clones, roughly 91% of them with a count of one. Together, the top ten hold roughly 4.5% of the sample.

Ends trimmed: V by 8 bases, J by 6 bases; bases unmatched to a gene: 10. From the cysteine up to the phenylalanine, the CDR3 has a length of 14 residues. The sequence is cut down to CDR3 DNA, 42 bases in frame from base 1. Via the germline V gene, CDR1 is SNHLY and CDR2 FYNNEI. This clone appeared a single time. The target of this receptor is not known. No per-base quality is available; no much larger clone lies one base away. Each collaborating institution followed its own protocols to collect whole blood in K2EDTA tubes. For TCRbeta analysis, collaborators shipped samples as frozen whole blood, isolated PBMCs, or DNA extracted from either of those sample types.

Sequenced sample: peripheral blood. The chain links TRBV2 with TRBJ2-3, and 8 bases in between align with TRBD2. This receptor was obtained from a woman aged 50 to 65 with acute or convalescent COVID-19. The sequenced DNA is TGTGCCAGCCCTTCCCGGGAGGGGCATGATACGCAGTATTTT. Its protein reads: CASPSREGHDTQYF.